This T cell receptor (beta chain) was retrieved from a study of T cells after posttransplantation cyclophosphamide (dated by TCRdb to 2015 to 2016). General notes on the study: T cell repertoire reconstitution was tracked by TRB sequencing after myeloablative bone marrow transplantation in which posttransplantation cyclophosphamide was used as GVHD prophylaxis. Public TRB sequences were searched against a database of over 3,000 sequences associated with responses to pathogens, tumor antigens, self-antigens and alloantigens. Antigen receptor sequencing was done on samples from roughly 35 PTCy-treated patients and from approximately 17 related bone marrow donors of those patients. Because TRA and TRB clonality correlated tightly in under ten samples, the subsequent TCR analyses were limited to TRB only. TRB sequencing was performed on blood from all 35 or so PTCy patients with 1-year posttransplant specimens. In 3 patients, up to about 3 additional blood samples taken between 2 and 5.2 years after transplant also underwent TRB sequencing, as did pretransplant blood from a handful of patients.

Reading from cysteine to phenylalanine, the CDR3 counts 15 amino acids. Only CDR3 DNA is held: 45 bases, read in frame from base 1. CDR1 and CDR2 are read off the germline V gene (reference sequence) as SGHAT and FQDESV. A distance of 17 bases separates the germline ends of V and J, which lose 5 bases and 5 bases respectively. Genomic DNA was used for TRB sequencing, which was performed with the immunoSEQ assay at survey resolution or with the hsTCRB kit. In the original analysis: The immunoSEQ software was used for initial read processing, and the LymphoSeq R package was used for repertoire analyses. Clonality was calculated as 1 minus normalized Shannon entropy, and the Gini coefficient was also calculated for each TRB dataset. To infer phenotypes in unsorted samples, TRB sequences from sorted subsets of the recipient or donor were mapped onto unsorted samples from the same recipient. TCRdb mirrors the immuneACCESS table, restricted to in-frame sequences. Some clones are absent from its copies; in checked studies, under half trace to an unresolved V gene, and the reason for the others is unknown. The V and J calls and clone size are taken from that table; D and trimming were inferred from the DNA. The table puts roughly 35,000 clones in this sample, none counted just once. Under 7% of the sample comes from the top ten.

As regards this clone: Its antigen is still unknown. No base quality information exists; no much larger clone differs at one position.

The study at large found these results: Across 45 patients, recipient CMV seropositivity and CMV reactivation were highly associated with TRB clonality; PTCy diversity was similar to CNI/methotrexate controls. Donor-recipient similarity was low at 1-2 months but rose over the first year, and later blood repertoires were often dominated by donor CD8+ memory clones. The TRB repertoires of T cells infiltrating skin or the GI tract showed only limited overlap with the TRB repertoires found in blood.

Related bone marrow donors provided peripheral blood samples on the day of marrow donation. Mononuclear cells from peripheral blood and bone marrow were separated by Ficoll-Hypaque density centrifugation and then cryopreserved. This chain is built from TRBV11-1 and TRBJ2-3; TRBD1 could be the D gene, as 5 bases match. The receptor comes from a woman aged 45-59 years in good health and a related stem cell transplant donor. The specimen sequenced was PBMCs. The DNA sequence reads TGTGCCAGCAGCCCCTCGAGCAGGGCATTAGATACGCAGTATTTT. It specifies CASSPSSRALDTQYF.